The 25 T cell receptor beta chains listed next were all sequenced from one sample in a study of blood T cell repertoires in COVID-19. Profiling relied on immunoSEQ multiplex PCR, and the TCRdb table lists in-frame clones only, not all of them. This sample has 200,000 to 250,000 clones, with around 80% found just once. The specimen sequenced was peripheral blood. These receptor sequences come from a woman over 75 with acute or convalescent COVID-19.

The genes are TRBV6-4 and TRBJ1-2, with a weak D call TRBD1 (5 bases). Germline V gives CDR1 MRHNA, CDR2 SNTAGT. The CDR3 is made up of 17 amino acids. V lost 0 bases and J lost 3, with 17 bases in between. In DNA, the CDR3 is TGTGCCAGCAGTGACTCGACAGTATCATATAGGGACTATGGCTACACCTTC. It yields the protein CASSDSTVSYRDYGYTF.

The J gene is TRBJ1-1, the V gene TRBV11-2, with 7 bases that match TRBD1. J gave up 2 bases and V 4 bases, and 7 bases lay outside the gene matches. This CDR3 has 15 amino acids. Germline assignment: CDR1 SGHAT and CDR2 FQNNGV. The CDR3 reads CASSSAGTVNTEAFF. The CDR3 DNA follows: TGTGCCAGCAGCTCCGCCGGGACAGTTAACACTGAAGCTTTCTTT.

V gene TRBV29-1 combines with J gene TRBJ2-3; no reliable D call. The CDR3 has 11 residues. Trimming took 7 bases from V and 2 from J, leaving 7 bases between them. Per the germline V gene, CDR1 is SQVTM and CDR2 is ANQGSEA. Here the CDR3 reads CSALTTDTQYF. The CDR3 DNA sequence: TGCAGCGCACTAACCACAGATACGCAGTATTTT.

The chain is built from TRBV2 and TRBJ1-2; possibly TRBD1 for D (5 bases). Trimming removed 7 bases from V and 8 bases from J, with 14 bases in between. The CDR3 is made up of 12 amino acids. The germline CDR1 and CDR2 sequences are SNHLY and FYNNEI. As DNA, the CDR3 is TGTGCCAGCATACGGCAGGGTGACGGCTACACCTTC. It specifies CASIRQGDGYTF.

This clone occurred once. The chain is built from TRBV10-3 and TRBJ2-2; 12 nucleotides match TRBD1. Germline CDR1 reads ENHRY; CDR2 reads SYGVKD. The trim removed 8 bases at V and 5 bases at J, leaving 6 bases unmatched. There are 15 residues in the CDR3. CDR3 in DNA: TGTGCCATCCGACCGGGACAGGGGGCGACCGGGGAGCTGTTTTTT. It specifies CAIRPGQGATGELFF.

This clone was detected only once. The chain joins TRBV30 to TRBJ1-2; 7 positions agree with TRBD1. The V and J ends lost 4 bases and 7 bases, in that order; junction bases with no gene match: 9. Germline V gives CDR1 GTSNPN, CDR2 SVGIG (reference sequence). This CDR3 region has 13 residues. CDR3 in amino acids: CAWTTGEGSGYTF. The DNA of the CDR3 is TGTGCCTGGACAACAGGGGAAGGGAGTGGCTACACCTTC. The variable domain in full, with the rest retrieved from reference TRBV30 and TRBJ1-2, is SQTIHQWPATLVQPVGSPLSLECTVEGTSNPNLYWYRQAAGRGLQLLFYSVGIGQISSEVPQNLSASRPQDRQFILSSKKLLLSDSGFYLCAWTTGEGSGYTFGSGTRLTVV.

This chain joins TRBV4-1 and TRBJ1-3, with D tentatively TRBD1 (5 bases). V lost 4 bases and J lost 6, with 13 bases in between. Germline lookup yields CDR1 MGHRA and CDR2 YSYEKL. CDR3 size: 14 residues. CDR3 amino acids: CASSRDRIKNTIYF. The CDR3 DNA follows: TGCGCCAGCAGCCGAGACAGAATAAAAAACACCATATATTTT.

This clone was counted a few times. The rearrangement joins TRBV7-2 to TRBJ1-2; 8 bases map to TRBD1. This CDR3 contains 16 residues. Losses at the gene ends were 3 bases for V and 0 bases for J; bases not matched to a gene: 6. Germline CDR1 SGHTA, CDR2 FQGNSA. CDR3 residues: CASSLDGTGSNYGYTF. The CDR3 region has the DNA TGTGCCAGCAGCTTGGATGGGACAGGCTCTAACTATGGCTACACCTTC.

This chain connects TRBV6-5 to TRBJ1-6; 7 bases line up with TRBD1. The CDR3 totals 16 residues. Germline V gene lookup returns CDR1 MNHEY and CDR2 SVGAGI. After removal of 2 bases from V and 6 bases from J, the junction contained 7 bases not matched to a gene. The CDR3: CASSYPSRDSNSPLHF. The CDR3 DNA sequence: TGTGCCAGCAGTTACCCTTCCCGGGACAGTAATTCACCCCTCCACTTT.

A single count supports this clone. The chain links TRBV7-8 to TRBJ2-5; possibly TRBD2 for D (5 bases). Trimming took off 1 base at V and 7 bases at J, with 10 bases between the two ends. The CDR3 totals 13 residues. Looked up from germline, CDR1 is SGHVS and CDR2 is FQNEAQ. The CDR3 sequence is CASSLDNTRTQYF. In DNA, the CDR3 is TGTGCCAGCAGCTTAGATAACACTAGGACCCAGTACTTC.

Notes on this clone: Germline and junction disagree at one end, which may indicate a read error. The chain couples TRBV7-9 to TRBJ1-2, with a possible D match to TRBD1 (5 bases). CDR3 length equals 13 residues. The germline V gene encodes CDR1 SEHNR and CDR2 FQNEAQ (reference sequence). CDR3 coding DNA: TGTGCCAGCCGCTTGGTAGGGGTCTATGGCTACACCTTC. This gives the protein CASRLVGVYGYTF.

This clone was counted a single time. The rearrangement links TRBV7-9 to TRBJ2-5; D is undetermined. V lost 1 base, J lost 0 bases, and 9 bases lay in between. CDR3 length equals 15 residues. Germline V gene lookup returns CDR1 SEHNR and CDR2 FQNEAQ (reference sequence). The CDR3 loop reads CASSLVTQYQETQYF. CDR3 DNA: TGTGCCAGCAGCTTAGTGACTCAGTACCAAGAGACCCAGTACTTC.

The CDR3, as DNA: TGCGCCAGCTCTTGGAGTGGGACAGGGGGCTACGAGCAGTACTTC. The encoded protein is CASSWSGTGGYEQYF. The rearrangement joins TRBV5-1 to TRBJ2-7, with 11 bases lining up with TRBD1. CDR1 and CDR2 from the germline V gene are SGHRS and YFSETQ. The CDR3 runs to 15 residues. The ends lost 7 bases at V and 3 bases at J; junction bases unmatched: 9.

This clone occurred once. The gene calls are TRBV5-6 and TRBJ2-3; the match to TRBD2 covers 13 bases. The CDR3 extends over 18 amino acids. CDR1 SGHDT and CDR2 YYEEEE come from the germline V gene. V shed 2 bases, J shed 2 bases, and the junction held 8 bases outside the gene matches. CDR3 in DNA: TGTGCCAGCAGCTTCAGGACTAGCGGGGGACCTTACACAGATACGCAGTATTTT. Translating it yields CASSFRTSGGPYTDTQYF.

This sequence joins TRBV28 and TRBJ2-3; TRBD2 might be the D (6 bases). The length of the CDR3 is 15 residues. The germline V gene has CDR1 MDHEN and CDR2 SYDVKM. The germline V and J ends were trimmed by 1 base and 2 bases, with 10 bases remaining between them. The CDR3 reads CASSLSSGVTDTQYF. The CDR3 bases are TGTGCCAGCAGTTTATCGTCGGGGGTCACAGATACGCAGTATTTT. Drawing the rest from reference TRBV28 and TRBJ2-3, the complete variable domain is DVKVTQSSRYLVKRTGEKVFLECVQDMDHENMFWYRQDPGLGLRLIYFSYDVKMKEKGDIPEGYSVSREKKERFSLILESASTNQTSMYLCASSLSSGVTDTQYFGPGTRLTVL.

The rearrangement joins TRBV30 to TRBJ1-6; weak D call: TRBD1 (5 bases). The V end was cut by 3 bases, the J end by 1 base, with 7 bases between. Germline CDR1 GTSNPN, CDR2 SVGIG (reference sequence). This CDR3 contains 14 residues. CDR3 protein: CAWRAGSYNSPLHF. The CDR3 region has the DNA TGTGCCTGGAGGGCAGGGTCCTATAATTCACCCCTCCACTTT.

This chain links TRBV9 with TRBJ1-6, with D tentatively TRBD1 (5 bases). The CDR3 length is 15 residues. CDR1 is SGDLS, CDR2 YYNGEE, per germline. Trimming stripped 4 bases from V and 8 bases from J, with 16 bases between. The CDR3 reads CASSIRGLQDSPLHF. The CDR3 DNA follows: TGTGCCAGCAGCATAAGGGGTCTCCAGGATTCACCCCTCCACTTT.

V and J are TRBV5-1 and TRBJ2-1; 7 bases align to TRBD1. CDR3 size: 15 residues. Per the germline V gene, CDR1 is SGHRS and CDR2 is YFSETQ. V gave up 5 bases and J gave up 5 bases; unmatched junction bases: 10. CDR3 sequence (DNA): TGCGCCAGCAGTTCGCAGGGGGTCCTACACAATGAGCAGTTCTTC. It yields the protein CASSSQGVLHNEQFF.

This clone is a singleton in its sample. The rearrangement uses TRBV7-9 and TRBJ1-1; 9 nucleotides align to TRBD1. Germline V gives CDR1 SEHNR, CDR2 FQNEAQ (reference sequence). The CDR3 loop spans 15 amino acids. The V gene end was trimmed by 1 base and the J gene end by 4 bases; junction bases not matched to a gene: 4. The CDR3 here is CASSLGGQGSTEAFF. The CDR3 region has the DNA TGTGCCAGCAGCTTAGGCGGACAGGGGTCCACTGAAGCTTTCTTT.

The chain combines TRBV14 with TRBJ1-6, with TRBD1 as a possible D gene (5 bases). V was shortened by 3 bases and J by 7 bases, with 16 bases between the two germline ends. The CDR3 extends over 16 amino acids. Germline-derived CDR1 and CDR2 are SGHDN and FVKESK. In DNA form, the CDR3 reads TGTGCCAGCAGCCAGAGGGGACCGGGGGGGAATTCACCCCTCCACTTT. Translated, it gives CASSQRGPGGNSPLHF. The variable domain in full, completed from reference TRBV14 and TRBJ1-6, reads EAGVTQFPSHSVIEKGQTVTLRCDPISGHDNLYWYRRVMGKEIKFLLHFVKESKQDESGMPNNRFLAERTGGTYSTLKVQPAELEDSGVYFCASSQRGPGGNSPLHFGNGTRLTVT.

This sequence joins TRBV5-5 and TRBJ1-4; possibly TRBD1 for D (5 bases). Germline V gene data show CDR1 as SGHKS and CDR2 as YYEKEE (reference sequence). With 0 bases removed from V and 8 bases from J, the gap between germline ends came to 8 bases. The CDR3 loop spans 13 amino acids. CDR3 region: CASSLGDREKLFF. CDR3 nucleotide sequence: TGTGCCAGCAGCTTGGGCGACAGAGAAAAACTGTTTTTT.

In nucleotides, the CDR3 is TGTGCCAGCAGTGAAGCGTGGGCGGGTCAGCCCCAGCATTTT. This sequence encodes CASSEAWAGQPQHF. V usage is TRBV2 and J usage is TRBJ1-5, with D uncertain. Germline V gene lookup returns CDR1 SNHLY and CDR2 FYNNEI. CDR3 length: 14 amino acids. V was pared by 0 bases and J by 6 bases, with 9 bases between.

The gene calls are TRBV11-3 and TRBJ1-1; D not certain. The germline V gene has CDR1 SGHNT and CDR2 YENEEA. Between the trimmed V and J ends, which lost 5 bases and 8 bases, there was a span of 15 bases. The CDR3 is 13 amino acids. CDR3 sequence (DNA): TGTGCCAGCAGCCCCTTCTTGGCCTCAGAAGCTTTCTTT. Encoded protein: CASSPFLASEAFF.

This clone was counted between two and nine times. The chain employs TRBV4-1 and TRBJ2-5, with 9 bases lining up with TRBD2. Trimming removed 5 bases from V and 5 bases from J; junction bases left unmatched: 18. The CDR3 is 18 amino acids. Germline V gives CDR1 MGHRA, CDR2 YSYEKL. The CDR3 is CASSGRMASGISGETQYF. In DNA form, the CDR3 reads TGCGCCAGCAGCGGGCGAATGGCTAGCGGGATCTCGGGTGAGACCCAGTACTTC.

This clone was counted between two and nine times. The CDR3 loop reads CASKPWTPTNEKLFF. For the CDR3, the DNA is TGTGCCAGCAAACCCTGGACACCTACTAATGAAAAACTGTTTTTT. The chain recombines TRBV28 with TRBJ1-4, with D perhaps matching TRBD1 (5 bases). Trimming removed 7 bases at V and 2 bases at J, with 14 bases between. CDR3 length: 15 residues. Germline CDR1 MDHEN, CDR2 SYDVKM. The whole variable domain, filled in from reference TRBV28 and TRBJ1-4, reads DVKVTQSSRYLVKRTGEKVFLECVQDMDHENMFWYRQDPGLGLRLIYFSYDVKMKEKGDIPEGYSVSREKKERFSLILESASTNQTSMYLCASKPWTPTNEKLFFGSGTQLSVL.